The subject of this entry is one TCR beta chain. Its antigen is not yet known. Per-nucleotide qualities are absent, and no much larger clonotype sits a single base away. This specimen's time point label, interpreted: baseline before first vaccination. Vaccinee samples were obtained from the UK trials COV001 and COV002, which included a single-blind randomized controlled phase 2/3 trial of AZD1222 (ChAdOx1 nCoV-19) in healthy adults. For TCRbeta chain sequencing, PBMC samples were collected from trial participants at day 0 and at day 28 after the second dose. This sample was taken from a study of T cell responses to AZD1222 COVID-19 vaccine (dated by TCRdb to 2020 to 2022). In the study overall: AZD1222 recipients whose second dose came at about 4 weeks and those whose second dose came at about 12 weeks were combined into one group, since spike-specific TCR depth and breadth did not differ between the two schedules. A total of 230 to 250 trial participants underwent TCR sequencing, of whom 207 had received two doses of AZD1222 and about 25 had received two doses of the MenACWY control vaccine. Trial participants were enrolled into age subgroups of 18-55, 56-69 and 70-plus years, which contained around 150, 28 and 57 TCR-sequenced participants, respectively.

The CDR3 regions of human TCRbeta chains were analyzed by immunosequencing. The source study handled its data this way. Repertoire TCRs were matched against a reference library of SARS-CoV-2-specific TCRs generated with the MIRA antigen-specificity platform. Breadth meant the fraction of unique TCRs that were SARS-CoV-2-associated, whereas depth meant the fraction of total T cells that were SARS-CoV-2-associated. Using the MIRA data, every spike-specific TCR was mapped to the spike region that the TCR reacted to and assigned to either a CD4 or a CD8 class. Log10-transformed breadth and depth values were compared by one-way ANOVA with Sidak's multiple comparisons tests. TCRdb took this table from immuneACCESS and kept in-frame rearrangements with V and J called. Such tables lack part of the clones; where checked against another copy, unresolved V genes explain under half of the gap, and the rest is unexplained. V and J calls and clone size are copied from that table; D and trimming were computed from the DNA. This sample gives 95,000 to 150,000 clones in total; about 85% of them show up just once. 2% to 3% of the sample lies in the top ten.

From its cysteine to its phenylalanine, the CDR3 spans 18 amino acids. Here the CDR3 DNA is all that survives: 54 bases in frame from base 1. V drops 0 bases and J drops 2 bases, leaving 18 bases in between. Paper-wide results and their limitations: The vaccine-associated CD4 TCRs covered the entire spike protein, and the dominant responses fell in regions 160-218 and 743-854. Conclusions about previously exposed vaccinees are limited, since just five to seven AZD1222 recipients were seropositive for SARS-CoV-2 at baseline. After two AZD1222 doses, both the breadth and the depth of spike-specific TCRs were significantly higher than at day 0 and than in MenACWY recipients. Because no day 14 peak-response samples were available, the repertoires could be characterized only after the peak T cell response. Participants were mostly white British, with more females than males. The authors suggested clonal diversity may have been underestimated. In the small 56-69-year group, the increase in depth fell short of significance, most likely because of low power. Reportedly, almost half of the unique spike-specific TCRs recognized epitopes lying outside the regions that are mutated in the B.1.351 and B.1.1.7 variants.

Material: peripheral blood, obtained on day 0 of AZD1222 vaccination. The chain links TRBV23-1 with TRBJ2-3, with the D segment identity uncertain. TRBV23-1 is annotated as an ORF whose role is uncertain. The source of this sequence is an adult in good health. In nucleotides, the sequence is TGCGCCAGCAGTCAATCAGTCCCACACATACTATACACAGATACGCAGTATTTT. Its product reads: CASSQSVPHILYTDTQYF.